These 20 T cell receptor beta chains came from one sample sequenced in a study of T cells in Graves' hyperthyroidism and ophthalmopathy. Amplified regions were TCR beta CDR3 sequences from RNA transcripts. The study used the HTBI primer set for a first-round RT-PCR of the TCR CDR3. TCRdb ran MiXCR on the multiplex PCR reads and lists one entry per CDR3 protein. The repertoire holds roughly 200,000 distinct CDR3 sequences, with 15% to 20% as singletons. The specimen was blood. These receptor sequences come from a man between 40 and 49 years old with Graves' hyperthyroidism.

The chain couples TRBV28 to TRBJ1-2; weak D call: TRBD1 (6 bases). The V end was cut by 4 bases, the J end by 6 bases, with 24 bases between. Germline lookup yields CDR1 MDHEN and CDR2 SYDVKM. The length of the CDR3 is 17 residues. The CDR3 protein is CASSSYTAAPGEDGYTF. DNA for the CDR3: TGTGCCAGCAGTTCCTATACCGCGGCCCCAGGGGAAGATGGCTACACCTTC.

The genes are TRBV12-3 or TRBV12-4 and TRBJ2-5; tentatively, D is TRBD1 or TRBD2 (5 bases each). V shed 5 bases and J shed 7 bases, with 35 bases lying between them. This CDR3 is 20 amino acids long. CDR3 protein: CASSPGVGDDGGRPTVTQYF. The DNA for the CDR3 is TGTGCCAGCAGTCCTGGTGTTGGGGACGATGGCGGCCGCCCGACGGTGACCCAGTACTTC.

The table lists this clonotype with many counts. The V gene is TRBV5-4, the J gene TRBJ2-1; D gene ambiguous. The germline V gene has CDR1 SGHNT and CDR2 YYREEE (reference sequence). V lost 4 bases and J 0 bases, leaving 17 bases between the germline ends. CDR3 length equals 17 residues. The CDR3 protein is CASSALPVSSSYNEQFF. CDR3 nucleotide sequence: TGTGCCAGCAGCGCCCTACCGGTTTCTAGCTCCTACAATGAGCAGTTCTTC.

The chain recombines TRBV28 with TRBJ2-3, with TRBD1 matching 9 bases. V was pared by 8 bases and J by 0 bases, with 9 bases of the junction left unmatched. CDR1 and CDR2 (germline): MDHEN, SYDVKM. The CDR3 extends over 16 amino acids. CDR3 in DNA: TGTGCCAGCGGGTTGGACAGGGGTCTGAGCACAGATACGCAGTATTTT. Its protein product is CASGLDRGLSTDTQYF.

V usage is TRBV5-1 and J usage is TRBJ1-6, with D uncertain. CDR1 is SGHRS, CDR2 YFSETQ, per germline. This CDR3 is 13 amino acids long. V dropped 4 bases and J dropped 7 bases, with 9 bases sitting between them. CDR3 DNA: TGCGCCAGCAGCGACGGTTTGAATTCACCCCTCCACTTT. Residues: CASSDGLNSPLHF.

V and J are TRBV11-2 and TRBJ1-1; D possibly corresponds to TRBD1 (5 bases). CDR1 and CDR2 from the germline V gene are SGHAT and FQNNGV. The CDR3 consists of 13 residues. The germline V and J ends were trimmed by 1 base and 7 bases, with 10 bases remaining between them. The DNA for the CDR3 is TGTGCCAGCAGCTTAGCTCCGACAGTTGAAGCTTTCTTT. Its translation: CASSLAPTVEAFF.

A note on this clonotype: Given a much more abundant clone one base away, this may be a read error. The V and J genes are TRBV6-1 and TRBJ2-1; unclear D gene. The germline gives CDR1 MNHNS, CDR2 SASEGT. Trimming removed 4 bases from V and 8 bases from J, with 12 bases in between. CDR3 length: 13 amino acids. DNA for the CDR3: TGTGCCAGCAGTGTTAGGACGGTCGATGAGCAGTTCTTC. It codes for CASSVRTVDEQFF.

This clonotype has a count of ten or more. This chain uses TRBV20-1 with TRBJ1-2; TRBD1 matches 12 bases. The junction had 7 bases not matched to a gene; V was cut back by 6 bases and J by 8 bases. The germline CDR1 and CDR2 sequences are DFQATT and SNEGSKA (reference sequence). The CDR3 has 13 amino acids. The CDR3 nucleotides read TGCAGTGCGGAAAGGGACAGGGGGCGAGGCTACACCTTC. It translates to CSAERDRGRGYTF.

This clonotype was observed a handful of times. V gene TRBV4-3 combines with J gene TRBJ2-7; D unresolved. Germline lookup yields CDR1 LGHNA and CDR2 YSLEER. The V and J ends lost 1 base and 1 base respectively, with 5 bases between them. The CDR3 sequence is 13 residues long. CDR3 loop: CASSQVLSYEQYF. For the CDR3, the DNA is TGCGCCAGCAGCCAAGTCCTGTCCTACGAGCAGTACTTC.

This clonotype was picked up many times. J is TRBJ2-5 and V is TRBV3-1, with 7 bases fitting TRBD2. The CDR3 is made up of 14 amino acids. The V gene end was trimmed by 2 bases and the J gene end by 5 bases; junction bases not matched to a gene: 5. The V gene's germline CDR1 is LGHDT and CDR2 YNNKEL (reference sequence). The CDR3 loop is CASSQLTSSETQYF. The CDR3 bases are TGTGCCAGCAGCCAACTGACTAGCAGCGAGACCCAGTACTTC.

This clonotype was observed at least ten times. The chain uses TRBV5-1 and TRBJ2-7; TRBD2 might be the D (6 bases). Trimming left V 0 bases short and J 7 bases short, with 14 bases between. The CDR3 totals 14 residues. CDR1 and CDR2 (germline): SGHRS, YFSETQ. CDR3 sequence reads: CASSLDGGLREQYF. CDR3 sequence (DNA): TGCGCCAGCAGCTTGGATGGGGGGTTGCGTGAGCAGTACTTC.

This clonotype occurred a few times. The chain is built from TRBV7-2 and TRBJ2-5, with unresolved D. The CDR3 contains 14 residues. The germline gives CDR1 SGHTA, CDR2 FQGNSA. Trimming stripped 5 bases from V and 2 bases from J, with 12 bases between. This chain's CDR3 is CASSPSIGQETQYF. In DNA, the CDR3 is TGTGCCAGCAGCCCCAGTATTGGGCAAGAGACCCAGTACTTC.

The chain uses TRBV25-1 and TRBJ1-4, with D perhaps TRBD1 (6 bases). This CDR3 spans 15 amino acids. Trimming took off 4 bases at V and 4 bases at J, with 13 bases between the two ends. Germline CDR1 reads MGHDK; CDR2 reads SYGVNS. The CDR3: CASSALDSFNEKLFF. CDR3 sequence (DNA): TGTGCCAGCAGTGCCTTGGACAGTTTTAATGAAAAACTGTTTTTT.

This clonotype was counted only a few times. The CDR3 spells CASSLGGIREQYF. The CDR3 DNA reads as TGTGCCAGCAGTTTGGGGGGGATACGGGAGCAGTACTTC. The rearrangement links TRBV6-9 to TRBJ2-7, with TRBD2 matching over 7 bases. The CDR3 covers 13 residues. Germline CDR1 MNHGY, CDR2 SVAAGI. J lost 7 bases, V lost 4 bases, and 7 bases had no gene match.

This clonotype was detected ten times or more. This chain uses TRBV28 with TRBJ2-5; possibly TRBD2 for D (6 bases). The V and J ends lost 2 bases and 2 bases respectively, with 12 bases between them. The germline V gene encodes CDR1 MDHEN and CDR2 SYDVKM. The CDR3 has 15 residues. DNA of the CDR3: TGTGCCAGCAGTTTACAAGGCCGGGGGCAAGAGACCCAGTACTTC. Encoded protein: CASSLQGRGQETQYF.

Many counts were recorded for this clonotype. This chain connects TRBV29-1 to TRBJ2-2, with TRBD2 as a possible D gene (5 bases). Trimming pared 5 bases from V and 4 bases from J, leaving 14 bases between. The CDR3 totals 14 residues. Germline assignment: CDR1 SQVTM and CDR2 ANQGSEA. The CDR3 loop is CSVRVTEGTGELFF. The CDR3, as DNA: TGCAGCGTTAGGGTCACCGAGGGCACCGGGGAGCTGTTTTTT.

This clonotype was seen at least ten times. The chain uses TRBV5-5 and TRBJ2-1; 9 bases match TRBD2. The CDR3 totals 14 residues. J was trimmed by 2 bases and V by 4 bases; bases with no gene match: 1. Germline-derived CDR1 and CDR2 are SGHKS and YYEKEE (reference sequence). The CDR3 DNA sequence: TGTGCCAGCAGCCGGACTAGCGCCTACAATGAGCAGTTCTTC. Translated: CASSRTSAYNEQFF.

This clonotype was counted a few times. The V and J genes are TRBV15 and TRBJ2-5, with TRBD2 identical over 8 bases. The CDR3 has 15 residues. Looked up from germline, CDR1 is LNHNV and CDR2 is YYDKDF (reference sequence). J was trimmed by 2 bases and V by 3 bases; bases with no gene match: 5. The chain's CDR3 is CATSRQRGPQETQYF. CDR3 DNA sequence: TGTGCCACCAGCAGGCAGCGGGGGCCGCAAGAGACCCAGTACTTC. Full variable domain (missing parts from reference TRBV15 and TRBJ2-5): DAMVIQNPRYQVTQFGKPVTLSCSQTLNHNVMYWYQQKSSQAPKLLFHYYDKDFNNEADTPDNFQSRRPNTSFCFLDIRSPGLGDTAMYLCATSRQRGPQETQYFGPGTRLLVL.

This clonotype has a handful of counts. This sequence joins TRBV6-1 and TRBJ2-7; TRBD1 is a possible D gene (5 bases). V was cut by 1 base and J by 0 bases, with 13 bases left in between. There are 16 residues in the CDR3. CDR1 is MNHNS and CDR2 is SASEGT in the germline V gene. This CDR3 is CASSEGGWTTSYEQYF. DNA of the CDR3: TGTGCCAGCAGTGAAGGGGGTTGGACAACCTCCTACGAGCAGTACTTC.

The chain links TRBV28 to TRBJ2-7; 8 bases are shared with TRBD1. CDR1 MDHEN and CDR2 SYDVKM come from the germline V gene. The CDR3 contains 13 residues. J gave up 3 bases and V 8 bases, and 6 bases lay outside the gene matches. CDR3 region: CASRDRNNYEQYF. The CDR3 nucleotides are TGTGCCAGCCGGGACAGGAATAACTACGAGCAGTACTTC.